This T cell receptor beta chain was observed in a study of T cell repertoires in ileal Crohn's disease. Background on the study: Surgery for a complication: stricturing in roughly 61%, penetrating in roughly 40%.

Patients were adults with ileal or ileocolonic Crohn's disease needing resection. CDR3 size: 13 residues. CDR1 is LNHDA and CDR2 is SQIVND in the germline V gene (reference sequence). V shed 3 bases and J shed 7 bases, with 12 bases lying between them. In its sample, this clone was seen once. Its antigen is currently unknown. The study, taken as a whole, reports: Compared with non-smokers, active smokers at surgery showed more clonal expansions.

Clones were sequenced by immunoSEQ multiplex PCR, and TCRdb holds only the in-frame ones, with some missing. Of about 8,400 clones listed, around 80% were seen once; the top ten hold less than 5%. The sample was ileal tissue. V and J are TRBV19 and TRBJ1-1; a possible D gene is TRBD1 (6 bases). The receptor comes from an adult with Crohn's disease. The CDR3 loop is CASSIRADSEAFF. CDR3 DNA: TGTGCCAGTAGTATTAGGGCGGACAGTGAAGCTTTCTTT.